This record concerns one T cell receptor (beta chain) sequence. Its antigen remains undetermined. Base qualities are not at hand, and no much larger clone is one base apart. The treatment or condition label, read with the paper, signifies: roughly 11-day PBMC culture with coronavirus spike peptide pools or control peptides (ViraFEST assay). The ViraFEST assay was used in the study, in which antigen-specific T cells were expanded with peptide pools and expanded clonotypes were subsequently identified by TCR sequencing. Positive SARS-CoV-2 PCR tests in the convalescent patients dated from March to December 2020, before Alpha, Beta and Delta variants emerged in the United States. Each well held more than 1.5 million PBMCs cultured in IMDM containing roughly 5% human AB serum and approximately 9.6 IU/ml IL-2, with 8.5 to 10 ug/ml peptide pools added. Half of the culture medium was replaced with fresh IL-2-containing medium on days 3 and 7. After about 11 days of culture, CD4+ T cells were isolated by negative selection using the EasySep CD4+ T cell isolation kit. Ficoll-Paque Plus gradient centrifugation was used to isolate PBMCs from whole blood, and the isolated PBMCs were then either used fresh or cryopreserved at -140C. In general, triplicate wells were set up for every culture condition.

Libraries were built with PCR. DNA from cultured CD4+ T cells was subjected to TCR sequencing with the Oncomine TCR Beta short-read assay at the Johns Hopkins FTIC core. The QIAamp micro DNA kit was used to extract genomic DNA from the cultured CD4+ T cells. Oncomine TCR Beta libraries from cultured CD4+ T cells were pooled using unique dual indexes and sequenced on an Illumina iSeq 100. The paper's processing steps were these. Non-productive sequences were removed, and CDR3s not starting with C, not ending with F or W, or shorter than 7 amino acids were discarded. The MANAFEST web application identified antigen-specific clonotypes by comparing peptide-stimulated wells against reference wells and other culture wells. For a clone to be called positive, the clone needed an FDR below 0.05, an odds ratio above 5, and a productive frequency above 0.1% in at least two of three replicate wells. Clonotypes that were significantly expanded in both SARS-CoV-2 spike wells and at least one common cold coronavirus spike condition were defined as cross-reactive. Using R version 3.6.1, CDR3 homology was evaluated through Levenshtein distances (stringdist) along with unrooted phylogenetic trees (ape). Using fastp at Q25 and MiXCR, TCRdb reprocessed the public reads and kept productive beta chains. Every distinct CDR3 protein forms one entry, paired with its most common genes and DNA. TCRdb's processing, not the study's, gives the V and J calls here. The sample table lists around 15,000 distinct CDR3 sequences, approximately 68% of them with a count of one. The top ten hold roughly 18% of the sample.

This sample is drawn from a study of vaccination and CD4 T cells after COVID-19 (dated by TCRdb to between 2021 and 2023). At the level of the whole study: Every convalescent patient had a positive nasal swab PCR test for SARS-CoV-2, with mild disease in 8 to 10 patients and severe disease in one. In the convalescent cohort there were six males and four females, among whom were two Hispanic individuals, seven Caucasians, two Asians and one multiracial person. Each participant got two doses of either the Pfizer-BioNTech BNT162b2 vaccine (n=8) or the Moderna mRNA-1273 vaccine (n=2). Post-COVID blood samples from convalescent patients were collected a median of approximately 93 days after diagnosis, with a range of about 35 to 161 days. The time from the second vaccine dose to post-vaccine blood sampling had a median of around 72 days and ranged from roughly 13 to 241 days. For stimulating the cultures, overlapping spike peptide pools were used, derived from SARS-CoV-2 as well as from the common cold coronaviruses HCoV-NL63, HCoV-OC43 and HCoV-229E. Control cultures used a CEFX viral epitope pool as positive control, an HIV-1 Nef peptide pool as negative control, or no peptide. In 10 COVID-19 convalescent patients and a handful of infection-naive healthy vaccine recipients, the spike-specific CD4+ TCR repertoire before mRNA vaccination was compared with the repertoire after mRNA vaccination. Overall study outcomes, separate from this receptor: Although the median number of SARS-CoV-2-reactive clonotypes went up from around 19 after infection to 35 to 40 after vaccination, the increase was not significant. Among convalescent patients, a median about 86% of the SARS-CoV-2-reactive clones seen after vaccination appeared only after vaccination, which suggests priming specific to the vaccine. In convalescent patients, nearly all vaccine-specific clones (304 of 307) were found to be mono-reactive for SARS-CoV-2 spike rather than cross-reactive with common cold coronaviruses. The study included relatively few convalescent patients and did not analyze early timepoints after natural infection.

The receptor comes from a human donor who had recovered from COVID-19. Sequencing input: CD4+ T cells from blood, cultured in vitro.

The bases are TGTGCCAGCAGCTTAGCGAACAGGGGATATCAGCCCCAGCATTTT. Protein translation: CASSLANRGYQPQHF. This receptor chain uses TRBV7-2 and TRBJ1-5, and TRBD1 matches 7 of the central bases. For this chain, trimming is 0 bases at the V end and 5 bases at the J end, and the number of junction bases without a gene match is 4. CDR1 and CDR2 are read off the germline V gene as SGHTA and FQGNSA. From its cysteine to its phenylalanine, the CDR3 spans 15 amino acids. Solely the CDR3 DNA is kept, with 45 bases framed from the first base.